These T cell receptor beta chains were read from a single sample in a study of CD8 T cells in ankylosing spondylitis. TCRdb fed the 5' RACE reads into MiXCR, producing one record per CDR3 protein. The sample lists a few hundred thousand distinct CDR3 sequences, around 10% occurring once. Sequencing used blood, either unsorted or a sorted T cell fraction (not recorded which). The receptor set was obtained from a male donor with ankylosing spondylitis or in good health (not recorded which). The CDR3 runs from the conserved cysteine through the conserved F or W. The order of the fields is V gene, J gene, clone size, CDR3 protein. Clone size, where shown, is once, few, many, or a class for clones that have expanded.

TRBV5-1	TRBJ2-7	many	CASSFTTSGGTLQNYEQYF
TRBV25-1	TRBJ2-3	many	CASSEGGPGRDTQYF
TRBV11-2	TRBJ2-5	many	CASSPAGTKETQYF
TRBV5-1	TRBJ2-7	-	CASSLAGDSYEQYF
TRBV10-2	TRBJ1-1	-	CASSDPRAGIMNTEAFF
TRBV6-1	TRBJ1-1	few	CASKGDNTEAFF
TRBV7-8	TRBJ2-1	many	CASSLLAGGPWNEQFF
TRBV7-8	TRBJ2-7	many	CASSLAVGYEQYF
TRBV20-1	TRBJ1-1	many	CSARVRGTTEAFF
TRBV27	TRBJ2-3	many	CASSLFVPNKLADTQYF
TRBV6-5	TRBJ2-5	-	CASSSQLTDRYQETQYF
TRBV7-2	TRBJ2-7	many	CASSLGGEGYEQYF
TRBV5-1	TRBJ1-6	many	CASSEGQGYSPLHF
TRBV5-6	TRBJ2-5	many	CASSLMSETQYF
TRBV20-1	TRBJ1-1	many	CSARKDMNTEAFF
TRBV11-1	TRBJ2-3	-	CASGRAGGADLDTQYF
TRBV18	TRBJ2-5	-	CASTGQLEETQYF
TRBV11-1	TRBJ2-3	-	CASSFPQTPSGSVTDTQYF
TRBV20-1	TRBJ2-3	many	CSARVGGGGLDTQYF